The next 7 T cell receptor beta chains were all read from a single sample in a study. TCRdb processed the RT-PCR reads anew with MiXCR; each CDR3 protein has one entry. The sample holds more than 600,000 distinct CDR3 sequences, more than 13% seen once. Sequenced: memory CD4+ T cells from blood. These receptors were taken from a female donor in good health, serving as a healthy control.

The rearrangement links TRBV7-2 to TRBJ1-4, with D uncertain. V was clipped by 3 bases and J by 4 bases, with 6 bases between them. The CDR3 is 13 amino acids. Germline V gene sequence: CDR1 SGHTA, CDR2 FQGNSA. The CDR3 DNA reads TGTGCCAGCAGCTTTACCTATAATGAAAAACTGTTTTTT. This sequence encodes CASSFTYNEKLFF.

The chain joins TRBV11-2 to TRBJ2-7; D might be TRBD2 (6 bases). The germline V gene has CDR1 SGHAT and CDR2 FQNNGV. Trimming shortened V by 6 bases and J by 3 bases, and 15 bases separated the two germline ends. The CDR3 extends over 14 amino acids. The CDR3 loop reads CASSDIVGGYEQYF. CDR3 nucleotides: TGTGCCAGCAGTGACATAGTGGGGGGCTACGAGCAGTACTTC.

V gene TRBV28 combines with J gene TRBJ2-2, with 7 bases lining up with TRBD1. The CDR3 sequence is 13 residues long. The germline V gene encodes CDR1 MDHEN and CDR2 SYDVKM. V was pared by 7 bases and J by 6 bases, with 5 bases of the junction left unmatched. CDR3 loop: CASNKGGAGELFF. The CDR3, as DNA: TGTGCCAGCAATAAAGGGGGCGCCGGGGAGCTGTTTTTT.

This chain links TRBV5-1 with TRBJ1-1, with 8 bases identical to TRBD1. This CDR3 has 14 residues. Germline CDR1 reads SGHRS; CDR2 reads YFSETQ. V shed 3 bases and J 6 bases; nucleotides not matched to a gene: 7. DNA of the CDR3: TGCGCCAGCAGCTCGGGACAGGACGGGGCTGAAGCTTTCTTT. As protein: CASSSGQDGAEAFF.

J is TRBJ2-2 and V is TRBV5-4; 9 nucleotides line up with TRBD2. The CDR3 has 16 residues. Germline V gene data show CDR1 as SGHNT and CDR2 as YYREEE (reference sequence). The J segment lost 1 base and the V segment lost 4 bases, leaving 5 bases of the junction unmatched. The CDR3 sequence is CASSRGAGGNTGELFF. CDR3 DNA: TGTGCCAGCAGCCGAGGAGCGGGAGGGAACACCGGGGAGCTGTTTTTT.

This clonotype was seen at least ten times. The chain employs TRBV6-5 and TRBJ2-1, with 10 bases fitting TRBD2. From germline, CDR1 is MNHEY and CDR2 SVGAGI. The CDR3 totals 16 residues. The ends lost 5 bases at V and 7 bases at J; junction bases unmatched: 11. CDR3: CASSRLAGGYANEQFF. CDR3 bases: TGTGCCAGCAGTCGGTTAGCGGGAGGATATGCGAATGAGCAGTTCTTC.

CDR3 protein: CASSLQGQPYGYTF. DNA of the CDR3: TGTGCCAGCAGCTTACAGGGCCAGCCTTATGGCTACACCTTC. The chain uses TRBV11-2 and TRBJ1-2; a possible D gene is TRBD1 (5 bases). Germline CDR1 and CDR2: SGHAT and FQNNGV. The V end lost 2 bases, the J end lost 5 bases, and 12 bases lay between the germline ends. The length of the CDR3 is 14 residues.